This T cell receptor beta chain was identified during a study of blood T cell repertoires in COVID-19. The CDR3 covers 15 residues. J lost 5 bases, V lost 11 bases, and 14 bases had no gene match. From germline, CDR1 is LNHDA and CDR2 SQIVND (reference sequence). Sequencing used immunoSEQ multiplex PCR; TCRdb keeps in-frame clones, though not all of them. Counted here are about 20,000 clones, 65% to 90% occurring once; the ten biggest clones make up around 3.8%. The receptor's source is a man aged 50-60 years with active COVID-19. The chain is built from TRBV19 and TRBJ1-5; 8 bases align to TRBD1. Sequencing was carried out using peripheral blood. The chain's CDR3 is CASRGWAGGDQPQHF. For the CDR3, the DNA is TGTGCCTCTCGGGGGTGGGCAGGGGGCGATCAGCCCCAGCATTTT.